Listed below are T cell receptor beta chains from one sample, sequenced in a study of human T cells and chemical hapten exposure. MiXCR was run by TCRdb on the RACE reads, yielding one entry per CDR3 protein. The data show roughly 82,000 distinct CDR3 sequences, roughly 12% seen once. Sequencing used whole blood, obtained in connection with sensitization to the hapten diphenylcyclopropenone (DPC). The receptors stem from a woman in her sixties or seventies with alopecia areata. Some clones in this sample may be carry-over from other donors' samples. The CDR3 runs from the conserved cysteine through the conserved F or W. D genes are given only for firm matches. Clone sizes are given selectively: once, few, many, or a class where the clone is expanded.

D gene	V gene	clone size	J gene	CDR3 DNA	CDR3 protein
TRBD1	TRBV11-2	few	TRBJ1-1	TGTGCCAGCAGCTACGACAGGGGGGACCCTGAAGCTTTCTTT	CASSYDRGDPEAFF
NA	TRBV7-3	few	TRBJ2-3	TGTGCCAGCAGCCCCGGGGCAGGCACAGATACGCAGTATTTT	CASSPGAGTDTQYF
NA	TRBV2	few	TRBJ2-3	TGTGCCAGCAGGCGGGGTAGGGATACGCAGTATTTT	CASRRGRDTQYF
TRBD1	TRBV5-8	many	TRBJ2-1	TGTGCCATCCCTAAGGGTCGGACAGGGTCGTACAATGAGCAGTTCTTC	CAIPKGRTGSYNEQFF
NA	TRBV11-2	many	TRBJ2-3	TGTGCCAGCAGCTTAGAGGCAGACCTCACAGATACGCAGTATTTT	CASSLEADLTDTQYF
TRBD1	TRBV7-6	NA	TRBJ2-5	TGTGCCAGCAGCTTATACCCCCAGGGGGCGGGAAAAGAGACCCAGTACTTC	CASSLYPQGAGKETQYF
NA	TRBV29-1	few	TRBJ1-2	TGCAGCGCTGACGTGTACTATGGCTACACCTTC	CSADVYYGYTF
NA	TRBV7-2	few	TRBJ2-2	TGTGCCAGCAGCTTACCCCTCCCCGGGGAGCTGTTTTTT	CASSLPLPGELFF
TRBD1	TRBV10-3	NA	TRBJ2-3	TGTGCCATCAGTTGGGACAGGGTGACAGATACGCAGTATTTT	CAISWDRVTDTQYF
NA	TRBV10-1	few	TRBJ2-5	TGCGCCAGCAAGGAGGGCCAGGTATTACAAGAGACCCAGTACTTC	CASKEGQVLQETQYF
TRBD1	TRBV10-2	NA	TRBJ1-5	TGCGCCAGCAGTGAACTCTGGCAGGGGGATCAGCCCCAGCATTTT	CASSELWQGDQPQHF
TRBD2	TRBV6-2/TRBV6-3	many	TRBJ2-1	TGTGCCAGCAGTTACTCGATTGCGGGGGGGCGGAATGAGCAGTTCTTC	CASSYSIAGGRNEQFF
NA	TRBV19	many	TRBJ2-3	TGTGCCAGTAGTAGGGGAGATACGCAGTATTTT	CASSRGDTQYF
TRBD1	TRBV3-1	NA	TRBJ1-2	TGTGCCAGCAGCCAAGATGGGACAGGGCTCTATGGCTACACCTTC	CASSQDGTGLYGYTF
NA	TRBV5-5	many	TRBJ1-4	TGTGCCAGCAGCTTTCGGCAGGGTAATGAAAAACTGTTTTTT	CASSFRQGNEKLFF
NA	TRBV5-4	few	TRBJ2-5	TGTGCCAGCAGGCCGGGTCCCCAAGAGACCCAGTACTTC	CASRPGPQETQYF
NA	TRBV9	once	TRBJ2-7	TGTGCCAGCAGCGTAGGGGGGGACTCCTACGAGCAGTACTTC	CASSVGGDSYEQYF
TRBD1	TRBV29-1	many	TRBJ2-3	TGCAGCGTCGAGACAGGGATCACAGATACGCAGTATTTT	CSVETGITDTQYF
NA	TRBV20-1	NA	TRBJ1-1	TGCAGTGCTAGCCCCCCGACCGGAGCGAACACTGAAGCTTTCTTT	CSASPPTGANTEAFF
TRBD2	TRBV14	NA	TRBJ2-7	TGTGCCAGCAGCCTACCTCTAGGACGGGGGGTCAACGAGCAGTACTTC	CASSLPLGRGVNEQYF
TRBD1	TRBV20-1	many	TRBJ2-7	TGCAGTGCTAGTAGGACAGGGAAAGCCGAGCAGTACTTC	CSASRTGKAEQYF
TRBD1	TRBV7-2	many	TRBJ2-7	TGTGCCAGCAGCTTAGGACAGGGGGCCTACGAGCAGTACTTC	CASSLGQGAYEQYF
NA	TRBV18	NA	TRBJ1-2	TGTGCCAGCTCACCACCGGCCGGGGGGCCTAACTATGGCTACACCTTC	CASSPPAGGPNYGYTF
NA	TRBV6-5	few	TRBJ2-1	TGTGCCAGCGGGGCATTCTCCTACAATGAGCAGTTCTTC	CASGAFSYNEQFF
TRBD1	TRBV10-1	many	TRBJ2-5	TGCGCCAGCAGCGGACAGGGAGCGTCGAATCAAGAGACCCAGTACTTC	CASSGQGASNQETQYF
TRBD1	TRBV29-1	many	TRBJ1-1	TGCAGCGTTGTACTCGTTGGACAGGGGAACACTGAAGCTTTCTTT	CSVVLVGQGNTEAFF
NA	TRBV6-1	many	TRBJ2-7	TGTGCCAGCAGTGAGTCACAACCCCTGCTCATGTACGAGCAGTACTTC	CASSESQPLLMYEQYF
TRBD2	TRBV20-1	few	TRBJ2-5	TGCAGCACCGGGACTAGCACAGAGACCCAGTACTTC	CSTGTSTETQYF
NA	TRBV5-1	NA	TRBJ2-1	TGCGCCAGTACTACGATACAGGGTAAGAATGAGCAGTTCTTC	CASTTIQGKNEQFF
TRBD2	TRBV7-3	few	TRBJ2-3	TGTGCCAGCAGCTTAGGCGGGGGGGCAGGCACAGATACGCAGTATTTT	CASSLGGGAGTDTQYF
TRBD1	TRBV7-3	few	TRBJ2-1	TGTGTCAGCAGCCGGGACAGGGGGCGTTCCTACAATGAGCAGTTCTTC	CVSSRDRGRSYNEQFF
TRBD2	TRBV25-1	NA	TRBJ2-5	TGTGCCAGCAGTGATTTGACTAGCGGGGGCCCGGGAGAGACCCAGTACTTC	CASSDLTSGGPGETQYF
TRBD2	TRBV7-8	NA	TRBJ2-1	TGTGCCAGCAGCCCGACTAGCGGGGGGTCGTTCTTC	CASSPTSGGSFF
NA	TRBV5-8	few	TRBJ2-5	TGTGCCAGCAGCAAGCCTTGGACCCCATTCCAAGAGACCCAGTACTTC	CASSKPWTPFQETQYF
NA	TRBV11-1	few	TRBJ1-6	TGTGCCAGCAGCAATAACGGACAGAATTCACCCCTCCACTTT	CASSNNGQNSPLHF
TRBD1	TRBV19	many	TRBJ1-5	TGTGCCAGTAGTATGGGACAGCTTAATGGACCCCAGCATTTT	CASSMGQLNGPQHF
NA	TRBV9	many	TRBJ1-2	TGTGCCAGCAGCGCAGTGGCTGTCCTTTCCTATGGCTACACCTTC	CASSAVAVLSYGYTF
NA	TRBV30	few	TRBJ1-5	TGTGCCTGGAGTGTACAGAACAATCAGCCCCAGCATTTT	CAWSVQNNQPQHF
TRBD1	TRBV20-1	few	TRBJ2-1	TGCAGTGCTGGCCATTCCTGGACAGGGGACAATGAGCAGTTCTTC	CSAGHSWTGDNEQFF
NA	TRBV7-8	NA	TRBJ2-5	TGTGCCAGCACCACCTTTCCCCAGATGCCGGAGACCCAGTACTTC	CASTTFPQMPETQYF
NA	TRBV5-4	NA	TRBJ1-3	TGTGCCAGCAGCCGAGCGGCCTCTGGAAACACCATATATTTT	CASSRAASGNTIYF
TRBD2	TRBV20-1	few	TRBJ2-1	TGCAGTGCTTCCCAGCGGGGGGGCTCCTACAATGAGCAGTTCTTC	CSASQRGGSYNEQFF
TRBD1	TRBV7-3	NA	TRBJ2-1	TGTGCCAGCAGCGCGACAGGGTATAGTTTCAATGAGCAGTTCTTC	CASSATGYSFNEQFF
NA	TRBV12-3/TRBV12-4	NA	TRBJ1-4	TGTGCCAGCAGTCCAGGGGTATCCGGAGGAAAACTGTTTTTT	CASSPGVSGGKLFF
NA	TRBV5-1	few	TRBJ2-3	TGCGCCAGCAGCTTGGACATGGCGGGGGCCAACACAGATACGCAGTATTTT	CASSLDMAGANTDTQYF
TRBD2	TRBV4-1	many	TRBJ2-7	TGCGCCAGCAGCCAAGAAAGGTGGGTAGCGGGGAGCTACGAGCAGTACTTC	CASSQERWVAGSYEQYF
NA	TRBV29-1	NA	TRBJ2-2	TGCAGCGCCGGTTGGGGGAACGGGGAGCTGTTTTTT	CSAGWGNGELFF
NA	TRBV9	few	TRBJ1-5	TGTGCCAGCAGCGTAGAACAGGGTCTAAATCAGCCCCAGCATTTT	CASSVEQGLNQPQHF
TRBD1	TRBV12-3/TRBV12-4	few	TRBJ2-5	TGTGCCAGCAGTCCGGGACAGGCCCAAGAGACCCAGTACTTC	CASSPGQAQETQYF
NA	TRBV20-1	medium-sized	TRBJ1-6	TGCAGTGCTAGAGTTGACCCCCTCTATAATTCACCCCTCCACTTT	CSARVDPLYNSPLHF
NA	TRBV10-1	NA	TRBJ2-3	TGCGCCAGCAGTGGGACCGACAGCCCGCAGTATTTT	CASSGTDSPQYF
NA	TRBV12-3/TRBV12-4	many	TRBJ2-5	TGTGCCAGCAGTTTAAAGGGATTAGGACAAGTTGGAGAGACCCAGTACTTC	CASSLKGLGQVGETQYF
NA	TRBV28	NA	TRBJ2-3	TGTGCCAGCGGTGGGTCGGGGAGAGATACGCAGTATTTT	CASGGSGRDTQYF
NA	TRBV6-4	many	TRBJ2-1	TGTGCCAGCAGTGACGAGAGCTACTCCTACAATGAGCAGTTCTTC	CASSDESYSYNEQFF
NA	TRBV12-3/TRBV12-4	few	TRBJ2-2	TGTGCCAGCTGTCATGGAGCCGGCGGAAAGGGGGAGCTGTTTTTT	CASCHGAGGKGELFF
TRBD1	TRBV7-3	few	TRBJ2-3	TGTGCCAGCAGCTTTACGGGACAGGGAACAGATACGCAGTATTTT	CASSFTGQGTDTQYF